These T cell receptor beta chains were read from a single sample in a study of shared T cell receptors in the human thymus. Libraries were prepared by immunoSEQ multiplex PCR; TCRdb keeps only in-frame clonotypes and omits some of them. The sample has about 660,000 clones, about 89% seen once. The sample was also linked to a second study, of human thymus T cells.

Specimen: thymocytes. The receptors shown here come from a boy in the first two years of life with a congenital heart defect. The CDR3 runs from the conserved cysteine through the conserved F or W. D genes are given only for firm matches. Size values are once, few and many counts, or a class for expanded clones, and some rows have none.

j_call,d_call,v_call,clone_size,cdr3_nt,cdr3_aa
TRBJ1-4,NA,TRBV5-6,NA,TGTGCCAGCAGCTTGGGGCCTAAAGGGGTGAATGAAAAACTGTTTTTT,CASSLGPKGVNEKLFF
TRBJ2-1,TRBD2,TRBV4-3,NA,TGCGCCAGCAGCCAAGACCCTCGAGTCCTAGCGGGGACCTACAATGAGCAGTTCTTC,CASSQDPRVLAGTYNEQFF
TRBJ2-1,TRBD2,TRBV5-1,NA,TGCGCCAGCAGCGCAACTAGCGGCAGCTCCTACAATGAGCAGTTCTTC,CASSATSGSSYNEQFF
TRBJ2-4,NA,TRBV23-1,NA,TGCGCCAGCAGTCAATCGATAGGGGGAGGGACAAAAAACATTCAGTACTTC,CASSQSIGGGTKNIQYF
TRBJ2-1,NA,TRBV5-1,NA,TGCGCCAGCAGCGGACTAGAGGGGGTCGATGAGCAGTTCTTC,CASSGLEGVDEQFF
TRBJ1-3,NA,TRBV10-3,few,TGTGCCATCAGTGACAGAACCTCTGGAAACACCATATATTTT,CAISDRTSGNTIYF
TRBJ1-2,TRBD1,TRBV13,once,TGTGCCAGCAGCCCTGGGACAGGGGACTATGGCTACACCTTC,CASSPGTGDYGYTF
TRBJ2-7,TRBD2,TRBV5-4,NA,TGTGCCAGCAGCTTTTCTAGCGGGTACGAGCAGTACTTC,CASSFSSGYEQYF
TRBJ2-1,NA,TRBV4-1,NA,TGCGCCAGCAGCCAAGAAGGGAAACGGGGGTCCCCATTCAATGAGCAGTTCTTC,CASSQEGKRGSPFNEQFF
TRBJ1-5,TRBD1,TRBV10-3,few,TGTGCCATCAGTGAGGATGGACAGGGAGTGCCCCAGCATTTT,CAISEDGQGVPQHF
TRBJ2-2,TRBD1,TRBV7-7,NA,TGTGCTAGCAGCTTGTCAAGGACAGGGGGCACCGGGGAGCTGTTTTTT,CASSLSRTGGTGELFF
TRBJ2-7,TRBD1,TRBV11-2,NA,TGTGCCAGCAGCTACCGGGACAGTACCTACGAGCAGTACTTC,CASSYRDSTYEQYF
TRBJ2-7,NA,TRBV10-1,NA,TGCGCCAGCAGTGACCCCCCAACAGGGCCCTACGAGCAGTACTTC,CASSDPPTGPYEQYF
TRBJ2-3,TRBD2,TRBV2,NA,TGTGCCAGCAGTGGGACTAGTCCGTGGGGAGCAGATACGCAGTATTTT,CASSGTSPWGADTQYF
TRBJ2-7,NA,TRBV5-6,NA,TGTGCCAGCAGCGAGGACAGCTCCTACGAGCAGTACTTC,CASSEDSSYEQYF
TRBJ1-1,TRBD1,TRBV2,NA,TGTGCCAGCAGTGACCTACTTCCTGCGGCAGGGGGAGTGAACACTGAAGCTTTCTTT,CASSDLLPAAGGVNTEAFF
TRBJ2-3,TRBD2,TRBV25-1,NA,TGTGCCAGCAGCGACAAGACTAGCGGGAGTACAGATACGCAGTATTTT,CASSDKTSGSTDTQYF
TRBJ2-5,NA,TRBV5-1,NA,TGCGCCAGCAGGAATGACTCCCGCGGTAGAGAGACCCAGTACTTC,CASRNDSRGRETQYF
TRBJ2-4,NA,TRBV2,NA,TGTGCCAGCAGTGAACGCCAGGGCTTATCGGTGGGAGGCAAAAACATTCAGTACTTC,CASSERQGLSVGGKNIQYF
TRBJ2-7,TRBD2,TRBV5-1,NA,TGCGCCAGCAGCTTAAGACACCTTAGCGGGGGGCCATCCGACTCCTACGAGCAGTACTTC,CASSLRHLSGGPSDSYEQYF
TRBJ2-3,TRBD2,TRBV29-1,once,TGCAGCGTCCCACCCCCCCTAGCGGGGCCTGAGAAGGGTTCCACAGATACGCAGTATTTT,CSVPPPLAGPEKGSTDTQYF
TRBJ2-7,NA,TRBV5-1,NA,TGCGCCAGCAGCCAGGGCCCCGGAGAGCAGTACTTC,CASSQGPGEQYF
TRBJ2-1,TRBD1,TRBV27,NA,TGTGCCAGCAGTCCTCAGGACAGGGGTGAGAATGAGCAGTTCTTC,CASSPQDRGENEQFF
TRBJ1-2,NA,TRBV11-1,NA,TGTGCCAGCAGCTTAGGGGGCCCAGGCTGGAATGGCTACACCTTC,CASSLGGPGWNGYTF
TRBJ2-3,NA,TRBV7-7,once,TGTGCCAGCAGCTCACCTGGAGCAGATACGCAGTATTTT,CASSSPGADTQYF
TRBJ2-1,TRBD1,TRBV29-1,NA,TGCAGTTACCTCGACAGGGTATCGGGCTACAGTGAGCAGTTCTTC,CSYLDRVSGYSEQFF
TRBJ1-4,TRBD1,TRBV7-6,NA,TGTGCCAGCAGTAGATATAAGGTGGACAGGAATGAAAAACTGTTTTTT,CASSRYKVDRNEKLFF
TRBJ1-2,NA,TRBV27,NA,TGTGCCAGCAGTTCCTGGCCTTACTATGGCTACACCTTC,CASSSWPYYGYTF